This is a list of T cell receptor beta chains from one sample in a study of cytomegalovirus exposure and HLA in healthy donors. Profiling relied on immunoSEQ multiplex PCR, and the TCRdb table lists in-frame clones only, not all of them. Of some 140,000 clones listed, approximately 89% are singletons. The sample consisted of PBMCs. These receptors originate from a woman younger than 35 in good health and CMV-seropositive. The CDR3 runs from the conserved cysteine through the conserved F or W. The D gene is left open where the match is weak. Only part of the rows carry a size: once, few, many, or a class if the clone is expanded.

-	TRBV11-2	-	TRBJ1-1	CASSPSLGAGANTEAFF	TGTGCCAGCAGCCCCTCATTGGGGGCAGGGGCAAACACTGAAGCTTTCTTT
TRBD1	TRBV6-5	-	TRBJ1-2	CASSRTGGEHGYTF	TGTGCCAGCAGCCGCACAGGGGGGGAGCATGGCTACACCTTC
-	TRBV6-5	-	TRBJ2-7	CASTGDYEQYF	TGTGCCAGCACGGGGGACTACGAGCAGTACTTC
TRBD1	TRBV13	few	TRBJ1-2	CASSGQGLTNGYTF	TGTGCCAGCAGCGGACAGGGTTTAACTAATGGCTACACCTTC
TRBD1	TRBV19	-	TRBJ2-7	CASSIPGTGWYEQYF	TGTGCCAGTAGTATTCCCGGGACAGGTTGGTACGAGCAGTACTTC
-	TRBV7-9	-	TRBJ2-7	CASSPGIFEQYF	TGTGCCAGCAGCCCGGGGATTTTCGAGCAGTACTTC
TRBD1	TRBV7-2	-	TRBJ2-1	CASSAHSRGTGGKNEQFF	TGTGCCAGCAGCGCCCACAGTAGGGGGACAGGGGGGAAAAATGAGCAGTTCTTC
-	TRBV7-3	-	TRBJ2-1	CASSLIPSSYNEQFF	TGTGCCAGCAGCCTAATACCGAGCTCCTACAATGAGCAGTTCTTC
-	TRBV6-4	-	TRBJ1-2	CASSDSDTPPPNGYTF	TGTGCCAGCAGTGACTCTGATACACCTCCTCCCAATGGCTACACCTTC
TRBD2	TRBV10-2	-	TRBJ2-2	CASSESRFGGGAVGELFF	TGCGCCAGCAGTGAGTCCCGTTTTGGCGGGGGGGCCGTCGGGGAGCTGTTTTTT
-	TRBV29-1	-	TRBJ2-3	CSVGGPGSTDTQYF	TGCAGCGTTGGGGGGCCGGGGAGCACAGATACGCAGTATTTT
-	TRBV10-3	-	TRBJ2-6	CAIRQGYSSGANVLTF	TGTGCCATCAGACAGGGATACTCCTCTGGGGCCAACGTCCTGACTTTC
-	TRBV7-6	-	TRBJ2-3	CASSPILVSDTSTDTQYF	TGTGCCAGCAGCCCCATTCTAGTTAGCGATACTAGCACAGATACGCAGTATTTT
-	TRBV2	-	TRBJ2-7	CASRGGPPGWEQYF	TGTGCCAGCAGGGGGGGACCGCCAGGGTGGGAGCAGTACTTC
-	TRBV6-1	-	TRBJ1-2	CASRTGTNYGYTF	TGTGCCAGCAGAACGGGAACGAACTATGGCTACACCTTC
-	TRBV7-9	-	TRBJ2-7	CASSQDSYEQYF	TGTGCCAGCAGCCAAGACAGTTACGAGCAGTACTTC
-	TRBV12-5	-	TRBJ1-1	CASGSEPNTEAFF	TGTGCTAGTGGCTCCGAGCCGAACACTGAAGCTTTCTTT
-	TRBV11-2	once	TRBJ1-1	CASSLDLVTEAFF	TGTGCCAGCAGCTTAGACCTTGTGACTGAAGCTTTCTTT
-	TRBV19	-	TRBJ1-3	CASARDSGNTIYF	TGTGCCAGTGCCCGGGACTCTGGAAACACCATATATTTT
TRBD1	TRBV6-1	-	TRBJ1-6	CASSEEGQSYNSPLHF	TGTGCCAGCAGTGAAGAGGGACAGTCCTATAATTCACCCCTCCACTTT
TRBD2	TRBV27	once	TRBJ2-1	CASRGLAEYNEQFF	TGTGCCAGCAGGGGACTAGCGGAATACAATGAGCAGTTCTTC
TRBD2	TRBV29-1	-	TRBJ2-1	CSVPSGGFNEQFF	TGCAGCGTCCCTTCGGGAGGGTTCAATGAGCAGTTCTTC
-	TRBV19	-	TRBJ1-2	CASTEAPPGGYTF	TGTGCCAGTACCGAGGCCCCTCCGGGTGGCTACACCTTC
-	TRBV9	-	TRBJ2-2	CASSRGLTGELFF	TGTGCCAGCAGTAGGGGCCTGACCGGGGAGCTGTTTTTT
TRBD1	TRBV27	few	TRBJ1-6	CASTRDSTRPLHF	TGTGCCAGCACTCGGGACAGCACCCGACCCCTCCACTTT
-	TRBV7-9	-	TRBJ1-1	CASSLQGAGNTEAFF	TGTGCCAGCAGCTTACAGGGAGCGGGGAACACTGAAGCTTTCTTT
TRBD1	TRBV28	-	TRBJ2-7	CASRPGQSSYEQYF	TGTGCCAGCAGGCCGGGACAGAGCTCCTACGAGCAGTACTTC
TRBD1	TRBV18	-	TRBJ1-2	CASSPSPGTGFNYGYTF	TGTGCCAGCTCACCGTCCCCCGGGACAGGGTTTAACTATGGCTACACCTTC
TRBD1	TRBV5-1	-	TRBJ1-2	CASSPVQGALIYGYTF	TGCGCCAGCAGCCCGGTTCAGGGGGCGCTGATCTATGGCTACACCTTC
-	TRBV12-5	once	TRBJ1-6	CASGPRDGGYNSPLHF	TGTGCTAGTGGTCCAAGAGACGGGGGTTATAATTCACCCCTCCACTTT
TRBD2	TRBV9	-	TRBJ2-3	CASSASGGVADTQYF	TGTGCCAGCAGCGCCAGCGGGGGCGTCGCAGATACGCAGTATTTT
-	TRBV15	-	TRBJ2-3	CATSRGDKYTDTQYF	TGTGCCACCAGCAGAGGGGACAAATACACAGATACGCAGTATTTT
TRBD2	TRBV6-1	-	TRBJ2-7	CASSEKRGLHEQYF	TGTGCCAGCAGCGAGAAGCGGGGGCTGCACGAGCAGTACTTC
TRBD2	TRBV5-1	-	TRBJ2-3	CASSSAPTSPTDTQYF	TGCGCCAGCAGCTCCGCCCCGACTAGCCCCACAGATACGCAGTATTTT
-	TRBV15	-	TRBJ1-1	CATSRNPGAGEAFF	TGTGCCACCAGCAGAAATCCAGGGGCCGGTGAAGCTTTCTTT
TRBD1	TRBV7-2	-	TRBJ1-1	CASSTQGGLKEAFF	TGTGCCAGCAGTACACAGGGGGGCTTGAAAGAAGCTTTCTTT
TRBD1	TRBV19	-	TRBJ1-5	CASSMGTGEGVQPQHF	TGTGCCAGTAGTATGGGGACAGGGGAAGGGGTTCAGCCCCAGCATTTT